The source of this TCR beta chain is a study of regulatory T cells in long-lasting Graves disease (dated by TCRdb to 2020 to 2023). Turning to the overall study: Newly diagnosed Graves' disease patients had taken antithyroid drugs for less than 3 months. This study used TCR sequencing and RNA sequencing of peripheral blood to compare persistent Graves' disease patients against newly diagnosed Graves' disease patients. The study was registered as a clinical trial and conducted in China. A total of some 35 samples underwent TCR sequencing, from about 13 patients with persistent Graves' disease and about 20 patients with newly diagnosed Graves' disease. What the authors observed across the whole study: Patients with persistent disease shared more public clonotypes (over 2,500) than newly diagnosed patients did (about 970). TRBV28, TRBJ1-2 and TRBJ2-5 were preferentially used in persistent disease, while TRBV20-1 and TRBJ2-1 were favored in newly diagnosed disease. Sequencing and analysis were restricted to the TCR beta chain. The authors noted that the small sample size was a limitation that may lower accuracy. Persistent Graves' disease patients showed lower TCR Shannon entropy and fewer highly expanded clones than newly diagnosed patients, suggesting clonal expansion. The study examined only peripheral blood because the primary lesion, thyroid tissue, could not be accessed.

Library preparation was by multiplex PCR. Instrument on record: Illumina HiSeq 4000. To build TCR beta libraries, CDR3 regions were amplified by Arm-PCR using iRepertoire HTBI primers. PCR products were gel purified before sequencing. In the source study's methods: Across samples, 60 to 80 TRBV and 14 TRBJ segments were identified and used for gene usage analysis of CDR3 amino acid clonotypes. COPE and FqMerger were used to merge filtered high-quality paired reads into contigs. BLAST was used to align contigs to IMGT TRBV, TRBD and TRBJ reference genes, with CDR3 defined following IMGT. Clonotypes above 0.1% frequency were classified as highly expanded clones. Shannon entropy was used to measure repertoire diversity, and the Gini coefficient was used to measure V-J evenness. Public clonotypes were defined as clonotypes shared by more than one individual. TCRdb cleaned the public reads at Q25 with fastp, built clones with MiXCR and kept in-frame beta chains. Each entry merges the rows of one CDR3 protein and shows their most common DNA and genes. TCRdb, rather than the study authors, made the V and J calls. This sample gives roughly 610,000 distinct CDR3 sequences in total; about 15% of them show up just once. The top ten clonotypes cover around 12% of the sample.

The sample holds a few counts of this clonotype. It lacks a known antigen. The record has no base qualities; no much larger clone is one base away. Cut back by 5 bases and 6 bases, the V and J ends lie 20 bases apart. The CDR3 goes from the cysteine to the phenylalanine over 16 residues. The only DNA kept is the CDR3, 48 bases in frame from the first base. According to the germline V gene, CDR1 reads MGHRA and CDR2 reads YSYEKL. The sample's time point label is to be understood as: newly diagnosed GD, antithyroid drugs for less than 3 months. For both TCR sequencing and RNA sequencing, RNA was extracted from PBMCs in TRIzol. Graves' disease was diagnosed according to American Thyroid Association guidelines. The patients came from an endocrinology department in Xi'an, China. Each patient gave 8.5 to 9.5 milliliters of peripheral blood, collected in an EDTA anticoagulant tube. Ficoll Paque Plus density gradient separation was used to isolate PBMCs, and no further T cell sorting was done. RNA quality was checked with an Agilent 2100 Bioanalyzer and agarose gel, and concentration with a NanoDrop 2000.

These same records also appear under a second study, on T cells in Graves' hyperthyroidism and ophthalmopathy. The second paper further reports: Stable Graves' hyperthyroidism was defined as the absence of progression to ophthalmopathy over 18 months of follow-up. Hyperthyroidism patients were newly diagnosed, with disease duration under 2 months, and aged 18 to 65 years. Patients with uncontrolled infections, other autoimmune diseases, pregnancy or lactation were excluded. Diagnoses relied on clinical symptoms, serum thyroxine and TRAb, thyroid ultrasound and orbital computed tomography. The TCR CDR3 was subjected to a first round of RT-PCR using the HTBI primer set and the Qiagen OneStep RT-PCR kit. Most expanded thyroid clonotypes (frequency above 0.001) were also detected in blood, suggesting blood repertoires may reflect thyroid immune responses. A 13 V-J signature model separated ophthalmopathy from stable hyperthyroidism, with around 90% sensitivity and roughly 81% specificity in cross-validation and 80%/75% in testing. In validation, progression to ophthalmopathy was predicted by the model with 65% to 71% sensitivity and approximately 78% specificity, a median of about 6.4 months before onset. A discovery cohort of around 98 patients, roughly 43 with Graves' ophthalmopathy and about 60 with stable Graves' hyperthyroidism, was used to find distinguishing TCR V-J signatures. An independent validation cohort of under 20 hyperthyroidism patients and about 16 patients who later progressed to ophthalmopathy tested prospective prediction of ophthalmopathy. The approximately 98 discovery patients were randomly divided into training and test sets at a 7:3 ratio. In roughly six Graves' hyperthyroidism patients, the study also compared T-cell repertoires from thyroid tissue with T-cell repertoires from blood. After sampling, hyperthyroidism patients received methimazole starting at 30 mg daily, and ophthalmopathy patients received high-dose intravenous methylprednisolone. The libraries were constructed in a second round of multiplex PCR and then size-selected and purified. Paired-end sequencing of the libraries was performed with 100 bp reads on an Illumina HiSeq2000. SOAPnuke was used to process the raw data, with reads discarded if the reads contained adapters or uncalled bases, had a mean Phred below 15, or lacked an exact constant-primer or identifier match. High-quality paired reads were merged using COPE v1.2.5, and each unique nucleotide sequence was defined as a clonotype. MiTCR v1.1 was used to align clonotypes to the IMGT TRBV, TRBD and TRBJ reference segments. The analysis included only V-J combinations with a frequency above 0.0001, which together covered approximately 99% of the repertoires. A TCS score was defined as the ratio of F50 (clonal expansion) to E x V (chaos), with BLOSUM62-based TCRdist applied between CDR3 peptides within each V-J. Welch's t-statistics and random forest reduced several hundred V-J features to 13, which were used in a naive Bayes classifier (R e1071). Sample size was not statistically predetermined, and blinding of investigators to group allocation was not performed. TCR Vbeta CDR3 sequencing of approximately 140 peripheral blood samples (approximately 44 ophthalmopathy, roughly 74 hyperthyroidism and 17 progressor patients) is reported in the paper.

This sequence uses TRBV4-1 and TRBJ2-1, and possibly TRBD1, on 6 matching bases. This receptor was taken from a man younger than 35 with Graves disease. Donor details come from another sample of the same person, matched by shared clones. Sample: peripheral blood mononuclear cells (PBMCs), taken at new diagnosis, from a patient treated with antithyroid drugs. The CDR3 is CASSTGSGQPTNEQFF. The DNA sequence is as follows: TGCGCCAGCAGCACAGGGAGCGGACAACCTACCAATGAGCAGTTCTTC.